This TCR beta chain appears in the sequencing data of a study of identical twins. TCRdb ran MiXCR on the 5' RACE reads and lists one entry per CDR3 protein. This table holds roughly 690,000 distinct CDR3 sequences, 21% found once. This clonotype was detected many times. The CDR3 length is 12 residues. V was trimmed by 3 bases and J by 8 bases, leaving 8 bases between them. Another study also made use of these data, one on T cells expressing NK-cell markers.

The source of this sequence is a woman younger than 30 in good health. Sequenced material: PBMCs. The V gene is TRBV12-3 or TRBV12-4, the J gene TRBJ2-1, with D perhaps TRBD2 (6 bases). The chain's CDR3 is CASSFWGDEQFF. CDR3 nucleotide sequence: TGTGCCAGCAGTTTCTGGGGGGATGAGCAGTTCTTC.